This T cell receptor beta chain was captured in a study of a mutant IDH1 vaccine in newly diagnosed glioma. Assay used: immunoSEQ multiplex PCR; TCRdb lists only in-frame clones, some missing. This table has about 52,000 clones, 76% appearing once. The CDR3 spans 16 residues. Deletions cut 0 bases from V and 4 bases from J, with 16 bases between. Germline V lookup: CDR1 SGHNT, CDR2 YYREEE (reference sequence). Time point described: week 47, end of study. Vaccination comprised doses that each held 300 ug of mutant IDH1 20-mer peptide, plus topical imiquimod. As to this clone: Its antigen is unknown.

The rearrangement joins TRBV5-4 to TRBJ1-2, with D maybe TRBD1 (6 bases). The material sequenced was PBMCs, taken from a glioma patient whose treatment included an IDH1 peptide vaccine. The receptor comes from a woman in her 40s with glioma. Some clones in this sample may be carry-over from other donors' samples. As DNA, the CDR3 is TGTGCCAGCAGCTTGGGGGACAAGGTGGGATTCTATGGCTACACCTTC. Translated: CASSLGDKVGFYGYTF. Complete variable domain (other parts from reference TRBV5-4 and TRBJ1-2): ETGVTQSPTHLIKTRGQQVTLRCSSQSGHNTVSWYQQALGQGPQFIFQYYREEENGRGNFPPRFSGLQFPNYSSELNVNALELDDSALYLCASSLGDKVGFYGYTFGSGTRLTVV.